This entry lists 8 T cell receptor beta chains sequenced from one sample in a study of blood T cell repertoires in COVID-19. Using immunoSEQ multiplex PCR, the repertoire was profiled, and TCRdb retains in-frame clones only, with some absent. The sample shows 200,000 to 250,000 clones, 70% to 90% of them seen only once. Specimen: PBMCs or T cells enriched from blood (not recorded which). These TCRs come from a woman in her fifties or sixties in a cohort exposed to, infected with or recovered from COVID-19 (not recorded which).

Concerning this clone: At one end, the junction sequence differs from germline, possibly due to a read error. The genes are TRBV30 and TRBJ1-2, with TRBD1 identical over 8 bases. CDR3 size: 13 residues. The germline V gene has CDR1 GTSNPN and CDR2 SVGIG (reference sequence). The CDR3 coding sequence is TGTGCCAGGAGGACAGGGAGGAACTATGGCTACACCTTC. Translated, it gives CARRTGRNYGYTF.

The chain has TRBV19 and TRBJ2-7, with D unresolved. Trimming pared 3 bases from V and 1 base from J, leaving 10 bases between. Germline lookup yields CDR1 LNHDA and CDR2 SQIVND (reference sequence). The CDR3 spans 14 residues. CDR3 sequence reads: CASSIRYSSYEQYF. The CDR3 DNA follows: TGTGCCAGTAGTATCAGGTACAGTTCCTACGAGCAGTACTTC.

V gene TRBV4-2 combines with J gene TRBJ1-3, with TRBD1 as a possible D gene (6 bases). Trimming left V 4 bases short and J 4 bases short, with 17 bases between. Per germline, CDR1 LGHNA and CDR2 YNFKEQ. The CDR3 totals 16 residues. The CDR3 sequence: CASSPTPGTSGNTIYF. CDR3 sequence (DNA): TGTGCCAGCAGCCCGACCCCCGGGACAAGCGGAAACACCATATATTTT.

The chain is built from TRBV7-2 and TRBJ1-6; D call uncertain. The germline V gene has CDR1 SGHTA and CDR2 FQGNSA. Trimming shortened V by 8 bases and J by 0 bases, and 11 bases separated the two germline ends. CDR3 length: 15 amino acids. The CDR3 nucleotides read TGTGCCAGCGAGGCATCTCGCTCCTATAATTCACCCCTCCACTTT. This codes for CASEASRSYNSPLHF.

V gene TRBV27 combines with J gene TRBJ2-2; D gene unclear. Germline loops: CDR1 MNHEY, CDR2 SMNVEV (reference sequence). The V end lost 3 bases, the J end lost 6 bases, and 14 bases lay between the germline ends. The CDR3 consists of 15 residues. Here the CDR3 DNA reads TGTGCCAGCAGTTTTAGTCCAGACCGGGCCGGGGAGCTGTTTTTT. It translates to CASSFSPDRAGELFF.

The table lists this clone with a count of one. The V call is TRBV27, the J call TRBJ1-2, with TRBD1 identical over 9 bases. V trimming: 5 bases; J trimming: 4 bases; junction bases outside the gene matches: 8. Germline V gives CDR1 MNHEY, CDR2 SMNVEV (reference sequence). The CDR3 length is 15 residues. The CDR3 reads CASSPQRTGAYGYTF. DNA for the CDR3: TGTGCCAGCAGTCCTCAACGGACAGGGGCCTATGGCTACACCTTC.

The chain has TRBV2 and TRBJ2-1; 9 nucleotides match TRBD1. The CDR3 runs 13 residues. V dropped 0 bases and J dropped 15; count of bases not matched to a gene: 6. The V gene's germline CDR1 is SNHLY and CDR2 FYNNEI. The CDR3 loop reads CASSEASGTGLFF. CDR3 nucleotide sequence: TGTGCCAGCAGTGAAGCCTCCGGGACAGGGTTGTTCTTC.

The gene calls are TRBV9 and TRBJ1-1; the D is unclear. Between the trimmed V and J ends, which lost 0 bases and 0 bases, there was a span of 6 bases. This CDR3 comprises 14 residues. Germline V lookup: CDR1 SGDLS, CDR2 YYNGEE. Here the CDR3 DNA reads TGTGCCAGCAGCGTAGGCCTAGTGAACACTGAAGCTTTCTTT. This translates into CASSVGLVNTEAFF.